The rows below give T cell receptor beta chains drawn from one sample of a study of T-cell memory formation after mild COVID-19. TCRdb analysed the 5' RACE reads with MiXCR anew, one entry per CDR3 protein. Among 150,000 or so distinct CDR3 sequences listed, about 15% were seen once. The sequenced material came from PBMCs or a T cell subset sorted from them (not recorded which). These receptors all stem from an adult woman who had mild COVID-19 (a few samples of this study predate the infection). Cell type and time point are not known. Both conserved end residues are part of each CDR3. Fields, in order: V gene, J gene, CDR3 protein.

TRBV20-1	TRBJ2-3	CSADPGGTDTQYF
TRBV5-1	TRBJ2-1	CASRVGERYNEQFF
TRBV7-2	TRBJ2-3	CASSPSGGRADTQYF
TRBV27	TRBJ2-7	CASSPPGRDYEQYF
TRBV18	TRBJ2-3	CASSPPGLAGGADTQYF
TRBV12-3/TRBV12-4	TRBJ2-1	CASSHPSGTGGLAGYNEQFF
TRBV29-1	TRBJ1-2	CSVERVGSYANYGYTF
TRBV7-9	TRBJ2-1	CASDFRQGGNNEQFF
TRBV24-1	TRBJ2-5	CATSGSGGKTQYF
TRBV12-3/TRBV12-4	TRBJ2-7	CASSLGLSGGLYEQYF
TRBV6-5	TRBJ2-2	CASSLGTGRLAGELFF
TRBV29-1	TRBJ2-7	CSVEDQGYEQYF
TRBV4-1	TRBJ2-2	CASSHLNTGELFF
TRBV11-1	TRBJ2-3	CASSLGGGRITDTQYF
TRBV7-9	TRBJ1-2	CASNRDRGSSNYGYTF
TRBV5-1	TRBJ2-3	CASSFGLAGGPGDTQYF
TRBV20-1	TRBJ2-7	CSALFPGQKVTYEQYF
TRBV12-3/TRBV12-4	TRBJ1-6	CASSPWSLGNSPLHF
TRBV27	TRBJ1-2	CASSLEGGGYGYTF
TRBV10-3	TRBJ2-1	CAISGEAPSSYNEQFF
TRBV9	TRBJ2-7	CASSVGDLPYEQYF
TRBV5-6	TRBJ2-2	CASRGGGSTRELFF
TRBV5-1	TRBJ2-3	CASSPHRDGTQYF
TRBV5-5	TRBJ2-7	CASSPASAYEQYF
TRBV6-6	TRBJ1-1	CASTSLASGTEAFF
TRBV5-5	TRBJ2-7	CASSLPQGVSSYEQYF
TRBV29-1	TRBJ2-7	CSVEGQGTDEQYF
TRBV29-1	TRBJ2-5	CSGNIETQYF
TRBV3-1	TRBJ1-1	CASSQDRRGVNTEAFF
TRBV5-1	TRBJ2-3	CASRPGTGSRTDTQYF
TRBV20-1	TRBJ1-2	CSALLGWRSYGYTF
TRBV6-5	TRBJ1-1	CASSPGTLSGTEAFF
TRBV5-1	TRBJ1-4	CASNLGDREEKLFF
TRBV27	TRBJ2-2	CASKASSGSYAGELFF
TRBV6-5	TRBJ1-5	CASSYSAPGQGNQPQHF
TRBV2	TRBJ2-2	CASGTARAPGGELFF
TRBV20-1	TRBJ1-1	CSASYRQGNTEAFF
TRBV12-5	TRBJ2-2	CASNRGVGELFF
TRBV6-1	TRBJ1-5	CASSVRDRDGQPQHF
TRBV2	TRBJ2-1	CASGTGLADGNEQFF
TRBV7-2	TRBJ2-1	CASSLGVRMGLDEQFF
TRBV24-1	TRBJ2-7	CATSGSGRDGRSYEQYF
TRBV9	TRBJ2-1	CASSVVPNEQVF
TRBV7-3	TRBJ2-2	CASSLAGHLDTGELFF
TRBV12-3/TRBV12-4	TRBJ1-2	CASSFGDPGGYTF
TRBV19	TRBJ2-1	CASSIGYNEQFF
TRBV6-2/TRBV6-3	TRBJ2-7	CASSPLQREAGPYEQYF
TRBV6-5	TRBJ2-7	CASTPGEGKNYEQYF
TRBV5-1	TRBJ2-1	CATRQGPYNEQFF
TRBV4-1	TRBJ1-1	CASSQDRWTAFF